This T cell receptor beta chain came from a study of cytotoxic CD8 clonotypes in ibrutinib-treated CLL. Study-level results: Baseline clonality exceeded age-matched healthy donors and tracked circulating CD8+ T-cell counts. Clonality rose at ibrutinib response, held steady in sustained remission, and fell toward baseline at progression. Public clonotypes, an uncommon group, contracted or remained stable on treatment.

Libraries of TCR beta were made from 1.5 to 2.5 micrograms of genomic DNA that came from cryopreserved PBMCs. From germline, CDR1 is MDHEN and CDR2 SYDVKM. V lost 6 bases, J lost 2 bases, and 12 bases stayed unmatched. This CDR3 comprises 18 residues. With regard to this clone: Its target is not known.

Repertoires were generated with immunoSEQ multiplex PCR, while TCRdb's copy carries only in-frame clones and drops some. The sample holds about 130,000 clones, approximately 85% seen once. This TCR was recovered from a human donor with chronic lymphocytic leukemia. This chain joins TRBV28 and TRBJ2-3, with 12 bases that match TRBD2. The sample consisted of PBMCs, taken after 24 months of ibrutinib treatment. This chain's CDR3 is CASSPGLAGKSNTDTQYF. In DNA form, the CDR3 reads TGTGCCAGCAGCCCAGGACTAGCGGGAAAATCCAACACAGATACGCAGTATTTT.